The 2 T cell receptor beta chains below come from one sample, sequenced in a study of Ad26.COV2.S vaccination and SARS-CoV-2 variants. The treatment was: 15 to 20 received Ad26.COV2.S at low or high dose, single or two shots; about 5 received placebo; per-sample allocation not given. At day 63 after the first vaccine or placebo injection, samples were drawn. The data were produced by immunoSEQ multiplex PCR, yet TCRdb's version contains in-frame clones alone and is incomplete. The sample records fewer than 500,000 clones, about 91% being singletons. The sequences come from peripheral blood, collected in a trial of Ad26.COV2.S vaccine versus placebo. The receptors stem from a person aged 18-60 years who received the Ad26.COV2.S COVID-19 vaccine or a placebo.

This rearrangement joins TRBV5-1 to TRBJ1-4, with D perhaps TRBD1 (5 bases). Germline CDR1 SGHRS, CDR2 YFSETQ. V dropped 4 bases and J dropped 8 bases, with 15 bases sitting between them. The CDR3 totals 14 residues. In DNA, the CDR3 is TGCGCCAGCAGCCCCCTGGCTCGGGGGGAAAAACTGTTTTTT. Translated, it gives CASSPLARGEKLFF.

The J gene is TRBJ1-1, the V gene TRBV29-1; D is undetermined. Germline CDR1 and CDR2: SQVTM and ANQGSEA. V was shortened by 7 bases and J by 1 base, with 13 bases between the two germline ends. There are 13 residues in the CDR3. The CDR3: CSAVEGANTEAFF. The CDR3 DNA sequence: TGCAGCGCTGTGGAGGGCGCGAACACTGAAGCTTTCTTT.